Sequencing of this T cell receptor (beta chain) was carried out in a study of T cell repertoires in cytomegalovirus infection. Across the study: An indication of both CMV infection and matching HLA type came from public TCR beta signatures.

TCRdb redid the calling of the reads with MiXCR, one entry per CDR3 protein. This table holds some 350,000 distinct CDR3 sequences, about 35% found once. On this clonotype itself: Its cognate antigen is unknown.

The CDR3 spans 12 residues. Trimming removed 6 bases at V and 8 bases at J, with 11 bases between. Sequenced material: cultured PBMCs, taken from culture after CMV antigen stimulation. V gene TRBV12-3 or TRBV12-4 combines with J gene TRBJ2-1; TRBD2 is a possible D gene (6 bases). This sequence originates from a human donor in good health (CMV status not recorded). Some clones in this sample may be carry-over from other donors' samples. The CDR3 protein is CASSPWGDEQFF. The CDR3 nucleotides are TGTGCCAGCAGCCCTTGGGGGGATGAGCAGTTCTTC.